This T cell receptor (beta chain) came from a study of cytomegalovirus exposure and HLA in healthy donors. Both 60 Vbeta primers and 13 Jbeta primers went into the PCR. Assay: immunoSEQ multiplex PCR; the TCRdb copy retains only in-frame clones and omits some. This sample carries approximately 86,000 clones, roughly 85% of them seen once, and the ten largest clones take about 7.7%. Sequencing was performed on PBMCs. This receptor was obtained from a man aged 35 to 55 in good health and CMV-seropositive.

DNA for the CDR3: TGTGCCAGCAGTTTACGTGTGACTAGCAGCCACACCGGGGAGCTGTTTTTT. Its translation is CASSLRVTSSHTGELFF. The rearrangement uses TRBV28 and TRBJ2-2, with 7 nucleotides matching TRBD2. The CDR3 is made up of 17 amino acids. V shed 2 bases and J 3 bases; nucleotides not matched to a gene: 9. Germline CDR1 MDHEN, CDR2 SYDVKM.